The present T cell receptor beta chain was sequenced within a study of cytomegalovirus exposure and HLA in healthy donors. Turning to the study itself: Earlier, 90 million to 140 million unique TCR beta sequences were recovered from 170 million or so T cells by an analysis. Study-level results: In a later analysis, at a false discovery rate of 0.05, under 20,000 TCR beta sequences were associated with HLA alleles. The majority of CMV-associated TCR beta chains were reported as apparently HLA-restricted in a later analysis.

A multiplex PCR was run with 60 Vbeta primers and 13 Jbeta primers. Authors' data handling: In a later analysis, 79 million or so unique TCR beta chains included roughly 11 million shared by two or more donors. Clones were read by immunoSEQ multiplex PCR, and TCRdb kept only the in-frame ones, dropping some. V and J calls and clone size are given by that table; D and trimming were obtained from the DNA. This listing includes 100,000 to 150,000 clones. On this clone itself: Antigen unknown.

CDR1 and CDR2 (germline): MGHDK, SYGVNS. The CDR3 has 16 residues. The J segment lost 3 bases and the V segment lost 8 bases, leaving 15 bases of the junction unmatched. The chain has TRBV25-1 and TRBJ1-2, with TRBD1 identical over 7 bases. The TCR originated in a man aged 18 to 29 in good health and CMV-seronegative. Sequencing was done on a sample of PBMCs. In nucleotides, the CDR3 is TGTGCCAGCGCACCGGGGGGGACAGCAATTCACTATGGCTACACCTTC. It is translated as CASAPGGTAIHYGYTF.